This T cell receptor beta chain was documented in a study of blood T cell repertoires in COVID-19. Across the whole study: Italy, Spain and the United States were the sources of the convalescent and acute COVID-19 samples. Nucleic acid was either cDNA or gDNA, and it came from T cells, B-cell-depleted T cells, or PBMCs.

The germline CDR1 and CDR2 sequences are SGHVS and FQNEAQ. Losses at the gene ends were 5 bases for V and 7 bases for J; bases not matched to a gene: 3. CDR3 size: 14 residues. Using immunoSEQ multiplex PCR, the repertoire was profiled, and TCRdb retains in-frame clones only, with some absent. The sample holds under 150,000 clones, 70% to 85% seen once. Material for sequencing was peripheral blood. The chain joins TRBV7-8 to TRBJ1-6, with 9 bases matching TRBD1. This clonotype was sampled from a man between 65 and 85 years old with active or convalescent COVID-19. The CDR3 spells CASSQTGGNSPLHF. DNA of the CDR3: TGTGCCAGCAGCCAGACAGGGGGGAATTCACCCCTCCACTTT.